This entry features one T cell receptor beta chain sequence. This CDR3 comprises 15 residues. Germline V gene lookup returns CDR1 MNHEY and CDR2 SMNVEV (reference sequence). Germline trimming cut 5 bases from V and 4 bases from J; bases unmatched to any gene: 6. This sample was included in a study of control samples from healthy donors and cancer patients. Method: immunoSEQ multiplex PCR; TCRdb's copy keeps in-frame clones and lacks some. The profile shows 110,000 to 150,000 clones, about 93% of them singletons. The V gene is TRBV27, the J gene TRBJ1-3, with 9 bases lining up with TRBD1. This receptor was taken from a man aged 60-69 years with colorectal cancer. The sample comprised PBMCs. CDR3 protein: CASSLQGAAGNTIYF. The CDR3 nucleotides read TGTGCCAGCAGTCTACAGGGGGCGGCGGGAAACACCATATATTTT.